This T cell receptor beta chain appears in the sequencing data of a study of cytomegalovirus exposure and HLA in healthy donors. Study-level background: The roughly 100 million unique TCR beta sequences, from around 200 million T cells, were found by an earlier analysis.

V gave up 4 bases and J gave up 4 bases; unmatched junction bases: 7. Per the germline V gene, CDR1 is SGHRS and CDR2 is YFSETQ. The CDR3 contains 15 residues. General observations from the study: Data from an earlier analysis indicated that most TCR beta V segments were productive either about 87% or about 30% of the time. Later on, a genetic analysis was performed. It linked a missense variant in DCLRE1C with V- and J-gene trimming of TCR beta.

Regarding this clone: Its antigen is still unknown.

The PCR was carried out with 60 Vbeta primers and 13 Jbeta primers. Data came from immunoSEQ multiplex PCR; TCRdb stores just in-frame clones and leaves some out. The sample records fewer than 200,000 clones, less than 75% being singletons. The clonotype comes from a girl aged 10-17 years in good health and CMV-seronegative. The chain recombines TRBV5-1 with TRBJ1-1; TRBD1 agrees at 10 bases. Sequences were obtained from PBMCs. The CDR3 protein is CASSPGTGAGTEAFF. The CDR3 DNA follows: TGCGCCAGCAGCCCTGGGACAGGGGCCGGCACTGAAGCTTTCTTT.